A few counts support the clone carrying this T cell receptor beta chain. Its antigen is unknown. The data were taken from a study of OX40 agonist ivuxolimab in advanced cancers. For the study at large: Prior anti-PD-1, anti-PD-L1 or anti-CTLA-4 therapy was allowed; roughly 40% had some. Study-level findings and limits: CD4+ T cells averaged fewer expanded clones than CD8+ T cells. There was clonal expansion of CD4+ and CD8+ blood T cells by week 6 at 0.1 to 3.0 mg/kg.

The germline gives CDR1 LNHDA, CDR2 SQIVND (reference sequence). The CDR3 loop spans 13 amino acids. V lost 3 bases, J lost 4 bases, and 8 bases lay in between. The protocol was immunoSEQ multiplex PCR, while the TCRdb copy is restricted to in-frame clones and leaves out a portion. The table has about 43,000 clones, approximately 84% seen once. On cycle 4 day 1 and cycle 7 day 1, as well as at baseline, blood was sampled. The material was CD4+ or CD8+ T cells sorted from blood, obtained in a trial of the OX40 agonist ivuxolimab. This TCR derives from an adult with an advanced solid tumor such as melanoma, head and neck, liver or kidney cancer. The chain carries TRBV19 and TRBJ2-3; the D is unclear. The CDR3 DNA reads TGTGCCAGTAGTATCGAGTATGCAGATACGCAGTATTTT. It encodes CASSIEYADTQYF.